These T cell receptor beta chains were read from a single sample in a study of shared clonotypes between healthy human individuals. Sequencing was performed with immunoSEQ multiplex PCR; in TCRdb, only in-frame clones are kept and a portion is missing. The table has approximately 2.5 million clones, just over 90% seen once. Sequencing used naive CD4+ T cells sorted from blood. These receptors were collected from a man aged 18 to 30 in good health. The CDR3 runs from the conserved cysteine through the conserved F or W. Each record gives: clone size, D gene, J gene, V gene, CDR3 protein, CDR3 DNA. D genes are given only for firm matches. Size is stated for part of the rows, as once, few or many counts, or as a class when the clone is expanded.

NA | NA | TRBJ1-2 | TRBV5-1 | CASSLHQTVGVSTYGYTF | TGCGCCAGCAGCCTCCATCAAACTGTTGGGGTCTCGACCTATGGCTACACCTTC
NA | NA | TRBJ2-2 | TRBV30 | CALASRQVITGELFF | TGTGCCTTGGCTAGTAGGCAGGTGATCACCGGGGAGCTGTTTTTT
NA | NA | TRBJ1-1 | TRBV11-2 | CASSLTENTEAFF | TGTGCCAGCAGCTTGACTGAGAACACTGAAGCTTTCTTT
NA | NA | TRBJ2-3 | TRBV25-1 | CASSESNADTQYF | TGTGCCAGCAGTGAATCTAACGCAGATACGCAGTATTTT
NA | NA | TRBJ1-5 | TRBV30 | CAWSGGVAGNQPQHF | TGTGCCTGGAGTGGCGGGGTGGCGGGCAATCAGCCCCAGCATTTT
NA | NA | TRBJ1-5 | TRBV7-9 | CASSTGQPPWPQHF | TGTGCCAGCAGCACAGGACAGCCCCCATGGCCCCAGCATTTT
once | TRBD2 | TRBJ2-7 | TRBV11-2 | CASSIGLADLYEQYF | TGTGCCAGCAGCATTGGACTAGCGGACCTTTACGAGCAGTACTTC
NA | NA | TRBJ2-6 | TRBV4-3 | CASSQDKTAGANVLTF | TGCGCCAGCAGCCAAGATAAAACAGCTGGGGCCAACGTCCTGACTTTC
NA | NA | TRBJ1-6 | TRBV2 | CASTPRGYNSPLHF | TGTGCCAGCACCCCGAGGGGTTATAATTCACCCCTCCACTTT
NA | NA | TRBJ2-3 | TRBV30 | CAWSPRERGTDTQYF | TGTGCCTGGAGCCCACGGGAGCGGGGCACAGATACGCAGTATTTT
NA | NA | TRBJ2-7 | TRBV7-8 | CASSPGSRGLNYEQYF | TGTGCCAGCAGCCCTGGGTCACGGGGGCTAAACTACGAGCAGTACTTC
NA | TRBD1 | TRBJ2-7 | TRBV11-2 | CASSPQGLTGYEQYF | TGTGCCAGCAGCCCACAGGGGCTGACCGGCTACGAGCAGTACTTC
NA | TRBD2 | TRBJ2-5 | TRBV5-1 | CASSRPPLGTSGIQPQETQYF | TGCGCCAGCAGCCGTCCCCCCCTCGGGACTAGCGGGATTCAACCACAAGAGACCCAGTACTTC
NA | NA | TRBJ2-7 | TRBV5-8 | CASSLNRARSEQYF | TGTGCCAGCAGTTTGAACCGGGCACGCAGCGAGCAGTACTTC
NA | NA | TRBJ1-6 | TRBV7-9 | CASSPGQYNSPLHF | TGTGCCAGCAGCCCAGGACAGTATAATTCACCCCTCCACTTT
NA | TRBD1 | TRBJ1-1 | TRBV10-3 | CAIEGATHTEAFF | TGTGCCATAGAGGGGGCGACTCACACTGAAGCTTTCTTT
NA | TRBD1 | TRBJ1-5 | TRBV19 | CASSLGQGDSNQPQHF | TGTGCCAGTAGTCTTGGACAGGGTGATAGCAATCAGCCCCAGCATTTT
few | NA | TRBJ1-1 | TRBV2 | CASTSEGVTEAFF | TGTGCCAGCACGTCGGAGGGGGTTACTGAAGCTTTCTTT
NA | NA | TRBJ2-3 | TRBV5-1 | CASSPGQRTDTQYF | TGCGCCAGCAGCCCCGGACAGCGCACAGATACGCAGTATTTT
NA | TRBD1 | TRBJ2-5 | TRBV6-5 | CASSYQGGEETQYF | TGTGCCAGCAGTTACCAAGGGGGCGAGGAGACCCAGTACTTC
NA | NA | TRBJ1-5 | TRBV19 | CASRPRDISNQPQHF | TGTGCCAGTAGACCCCGGGACATTAGCAATCAGCCCCAGCATTTT
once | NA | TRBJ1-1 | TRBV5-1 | CASSLGAGKETEAFF | TGCGCCAGCAGCTTGGGGGCAGGGAAGGAGACTGAAGCTTTCTTT
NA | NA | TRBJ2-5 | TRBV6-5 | CASSRGLSETQYF | TGTGCCAGCAGTAGAGGGTTATCTGAGACCCAGTACTTC
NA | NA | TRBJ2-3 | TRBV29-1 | CSVDGTSIVTDTQYF | TGCAGCGTTGATGGTACTAGTATTGTCACAGATACGCAGTATTTT
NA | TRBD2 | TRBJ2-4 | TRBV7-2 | CASSLAPGLAAKNIQYF | TGTGCCAGCAGCTTAGCCCCGGGACTAGCGGCCAAAAACATTCAGTACTTC
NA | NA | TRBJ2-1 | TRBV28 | CASSLAGQSYNEQFF | TGTGCCAGCAGTTTAGCGGGACAGTCCTACAATGAGCAGTTCTTC
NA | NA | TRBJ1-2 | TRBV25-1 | CASSALEGSSNGYTF | TGTGCCAGCAGTGCCTTGGAGGGGAGTTCAAATGGCTACACCTTC
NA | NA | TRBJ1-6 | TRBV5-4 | CASSDQGWARGERYNSPLHF | TGTGCCAGCAGCGACCAGGGTTGGGCGCGGGGAGAGAGGTATAATTCACCCCTCCACTTT
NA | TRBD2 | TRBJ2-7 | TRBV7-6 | CASSPGYSGRANEQYF | TGTGCCAGCAGCCCAGGGTATAGCGGGAGGGCGAACGAGCAGTACTTC
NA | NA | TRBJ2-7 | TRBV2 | CASSEDGIYRYEQYF | TGTGCCAGCAGTGAGGATGGGATTTACCGCTACGAGCAGTACTTC
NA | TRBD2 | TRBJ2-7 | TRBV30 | CAWSGGKTSGSQEQYF | TGTGCCTGGAGTGGGGGTAAGACTAGCGGGAGTCAAGAGCAGTACTTC
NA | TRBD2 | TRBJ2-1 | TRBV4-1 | CASSQPGTSKYNEQFF | TGCGCCAGCAGCCAACCCGGGACTAGCAAGTACAATGAGCAGTTCTTC
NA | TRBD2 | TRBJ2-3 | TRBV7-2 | CASSLGTSGRSADTQYF | TGTGCCAGCAGCCTCGGGACTAGCGGGAGGTCAGCAGATACGCAGTATTTT
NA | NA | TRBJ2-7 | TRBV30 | CAWSVDLGLEQYF | TGTGCCTGGAGTGTAGATCTGGGGTTGGAGCAGTACTTC
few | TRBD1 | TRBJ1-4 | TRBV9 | CASSEGTGASEKLFF | TGTGCCAGCAGCGAGGGGACAGGGGCGTCTGAAAAACTGTTTTTT
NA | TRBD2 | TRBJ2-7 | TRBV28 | CASSPGTSGRPAEQYF | TGTGCCAGCAGTCCCGGGACTAGCGGGCGGCCAGCCGAGCAGTACTTC